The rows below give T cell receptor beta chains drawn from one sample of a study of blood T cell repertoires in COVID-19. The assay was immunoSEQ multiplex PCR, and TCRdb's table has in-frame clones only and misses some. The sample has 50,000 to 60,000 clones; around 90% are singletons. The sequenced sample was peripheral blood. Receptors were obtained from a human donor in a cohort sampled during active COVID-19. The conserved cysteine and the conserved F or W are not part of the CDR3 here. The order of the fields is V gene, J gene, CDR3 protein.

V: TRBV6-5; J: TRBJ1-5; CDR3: ASSGGGNQPQH
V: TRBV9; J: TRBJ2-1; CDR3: ASSPGLAGGSGNEQF
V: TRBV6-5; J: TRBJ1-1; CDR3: ATHEGFDEAF
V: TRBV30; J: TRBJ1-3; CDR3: AWTLGPSTGNTIY
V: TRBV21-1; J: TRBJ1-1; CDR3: ASSTMLRAEAF
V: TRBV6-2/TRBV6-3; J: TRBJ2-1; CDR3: ASSYGLAEYNEQF
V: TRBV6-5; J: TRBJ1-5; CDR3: ASRLAGGGQPQH
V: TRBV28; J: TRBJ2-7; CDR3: ASSLTGLGEQY
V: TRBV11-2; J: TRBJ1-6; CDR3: ASSLTDRWNSPLH
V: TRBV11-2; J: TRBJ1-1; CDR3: ASSLAQGNTEAF
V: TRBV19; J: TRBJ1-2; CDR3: ASSLSGTSPFYGYT
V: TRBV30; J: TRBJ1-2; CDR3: AWRGSGVRGYT
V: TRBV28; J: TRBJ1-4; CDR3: ASSFTGTNEKLF
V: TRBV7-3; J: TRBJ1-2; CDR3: ASSLGGRDGGYT
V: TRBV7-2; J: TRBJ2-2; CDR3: ASSRGGSGHTGELF
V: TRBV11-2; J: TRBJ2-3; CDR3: ASSKQGSSTDTQY
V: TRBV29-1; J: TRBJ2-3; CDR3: SVSAGASTDTQY